This entry concerns a single TCR beta chain. Its matching antigen is unknown. A read error may account for a junction end that differs from germline. The sample originates from a study of CD8+CD57+ T cells in acquired aplastic anemia. As for the study in general: When averaged, DNA from sorted CD4+ and CD8+ cells came to approximately 3.2 ug. Where healthy donors were concerned, CD4+ cells averaged around 11 million reads. Points from the study as a whole: Any difference that existed in CD8+ Simpson's diversity between patients and controls was not significant.

Using genomic DNA as the template, TCR beta VDJ and CDR3 profiling was carried out. MiXCR, run by TCRdb on the reads, gives a single entry per CDR3 protein. The data hold 100,000 to 150,000 distinct CDR3 sequences, with 48% observed a single time. The source of this sequence is a human donor in good health, serving as a control. The specimen was sorted CD4+, CD8+, or CD8+CD57+ T cells (not recorded which) from PBMCs.

This CDR3 is CATSRVLGQNQPQHF. The CDR3 DNA is TGTGCCACCAGCAGAGTCTTGGGCCAGAATCAGCCCCAGCACTTT. The V call is TRBV15, the J call TRBJ1-5; D ambiguous. The germline V gene has CDR1 LNHNV and CDR2 YYDKDF (reference sequence). The length of the CDR3 is 15 residues.